This T cell receptor beta chain is drawn from a study of blood T cell repertoires in COVID-19. Study in general: Donors in the United States, Italy and Spain gave samples during acute or convalescent COVID-19.

The assay was immunoSEQ multiplex PCR, and TCRdb's table has in-frame clones only and misses some. Of about 170,000 clones in the sample, approximately 90% were seen once. Germline loops: CDR1 MDHEN, CDR2 SYDVKM. The CDR3 covers 15 residues. The V and J ends lost 10 bases and 4 bases respectively, with 20 bases between them. In assigning cohorts, the study relied on participant-reported clinical history. All recovered Cohort 3 donors got two negative PCRs, got clearance, or saw symptom resolution. J is TRBJ1-3 and V is TRBV28, with D tentatively TRBD1 (6 bases). Sequencing was performed on PBMCs or T cells enriched from blood (not recorded which). The receptor comes from a woman aged 18-35 years who had recovered from COVID-19. CDR3 sequence: CATQETGSKGNTIYF. In DNA, the CDR3 is TGTGCCACCCAAGAGACAGGTTCTAAGGGAAACACCATATATTTT.